This TCR beta chain was captured in a study of shared clonotypes between healthy human individuals. Study-level points and caveats: Clonotypes shared by all four donors outscored non-shared clonotypes in generation probability. The sole specimen, blood, was sampled, and tissue repertoires likely differ. Researchers found naive subsets generally carried larger estimated richness than memory subsets.

CD8 cells classed as naive were CD45RO-negative and positively selected for CCR7, excluding terminally differentiated effector memory CD45RA+ cells. This clone was seen a single time. Antigen: not known. The germline gives CDR1 SGHNT, CDR2 YYREEE (reference sequence). The CDR3 loop spans 13 amino acids. V was cut by 4 bases and J by 4 bases, with 12 bases left in between. Under the authors' procedure: Junction-only immunoSEQ data arrived without quality scores, meaning filtering differed. Clones were sequenced by immunoSEQ multiplex PCR, and TCRdb holds only the in-frame ones, with some missing. That table supplies the V and J calls and clone size; D and trimming were determined from the DNA. The sample yields roughly 570,000 clones, 95% to 98% seen once.

This rearrangement joins TRBV5-4 to TRBJ2-7, with a weak D call TRBD2 (6 bases). The receptor was isolated from a man aged 30-40 years in good health. The sequencing sample was made of naive CD8+ T cells sorted from blood. CDR3 sequence reads: CASSPGLGYEQYF. The CDR3 DNA sequence: TGTGCCAGCAGCCCGGGACTGGGGTACGAGCAGTACTTC.